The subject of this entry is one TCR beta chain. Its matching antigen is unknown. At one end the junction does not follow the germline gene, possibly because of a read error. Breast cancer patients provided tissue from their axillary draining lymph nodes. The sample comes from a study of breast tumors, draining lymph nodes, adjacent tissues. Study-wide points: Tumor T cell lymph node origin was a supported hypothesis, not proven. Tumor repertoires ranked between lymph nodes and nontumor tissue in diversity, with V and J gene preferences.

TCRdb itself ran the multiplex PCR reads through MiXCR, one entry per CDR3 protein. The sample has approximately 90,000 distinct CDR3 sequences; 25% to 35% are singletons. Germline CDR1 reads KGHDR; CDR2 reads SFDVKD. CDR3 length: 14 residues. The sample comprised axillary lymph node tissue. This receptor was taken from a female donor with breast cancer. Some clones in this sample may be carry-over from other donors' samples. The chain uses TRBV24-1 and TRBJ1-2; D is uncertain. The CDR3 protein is CGTSDFGSNYGYTF. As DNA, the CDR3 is TGTGGCACCAGCGATTTTGGGTCTAACTATGGCTACACCTTC.